The 28 T cell receptor beta chains given below trace back to one sample, sequenced in a study of blood T cell repertoires in COVID-19. Profiling relied on immunoSEQ multiplex PCR, and the TCRdb table lists in-frame clones only, not all of them. The table records approximately 260,000 clones, 70% to 90% of them present only once. The sample was PBMCs or T cells enriched from blood (not recorded which). The origin of the receptors is a woman aged 40 to 50 with acute COVID-19.

Only one count was recorded for this clone. This rearrangement joins TRBV3-1 (or the pseudogene TRBV3-2) to TRBJ1-3; D not resolved. V was trimmed by 1 base and J by 2 bases, leaving 9 bases between them. Germline-derived CDR1 and CDR2 are LGHDT and YNNKEL (reference sequence). The CDR3 loop spans 15 amino acids. The CDR3 nucleotides read TGTGCCAGCAGCCAAGGCCCGGGGACTGGAAACACCATATATTTT. It codes for CASSQGPGTGNTIYF.

The J gene is TRBJ1-6, the V gene TRBV5-4; TRBD1 agrees at 12 bases. This CDR3 is built from 14 residues. V lost 4 bases to trimming and J lost 10 bases; unmatched junction nucleotides: 3. The V gene's germline CDR1 is SGHNT and CDR2 YYREEE (reference sequence). The CDR3: CASSGTGGQSPLHF. CDR3 DNA sequence: TGTGCCAGCAGCGGGACAGGGGGCCAGTCACCCCTCCACTTT.

The chain combines TRBV24-1 with TRBJ2-1, with TRBD2 matching over 7 bases. Germline CDR1 and CDR2: KGHDR and SFDVKD. V gave up 3 bases and J gave up 5 bases; unmatched junction bases: 9. This CDR3 has 16 amino acids. CDR3 nucleotides: TGTGCCACCAGTGATCCAGGGACTAACGTTAACAATGAGCAGTTCTTC. Its translation: CATSDPGTNVNNEQFF.

The chain uses TRBV19 and TRBJ1-2; 7 bases agree with TRBD1. CDR3 length: 16 residues. V gave up 3 bases and J gave up 5 bases; unmatched junction bases: 12. Germline V gene sequence: CDR1 LNHDA, CDR2 SQIVND (reference sequence). CDR3: CASSIAGGGGGYGYTF. In DNA form, the CDR3 reads TGTGCCAGTAGTATTGCTGGAGGGGGCGGCGGATATGGCTACACCTTC.

The rearrangement uses TRBV11-3 and TRBJ1-1; TRBD1 aligns across 8 bases. Germline lookup yields CDR1 SGHNT and CDR2 YENEEA. J gave up 5 bases and V 1 base, and 3 bases lay outside the gene matches. CDR3 size: 14 residues. The CDR3 DNA reads TGTGCCAGCAGCTTAGTCGGGACAGGTACTGAAGCTTTCTTT. Amino acids: CASSLVGTGTEAFF. Combining the CDR3 with reference TRBV11-3 and TRBJ1-1 gives the whole variable domain EAGVVQSPRYKIIEKKQPVAFWCNPISGHNTLYWYLQNLGQGPELLIRYENEEAVDDSQLPKDRFSAERLKGVDSTLKIQPAELGDSAVYLCASSLVGTGTEAFFGQGTRLTVV.

CDR3 sequence reads: CASSFSGAYNEQFF. In DNA, the CDR3 is TGTGCCAGCAGCTTTAGCGGAGCCTACAATGAGCAGTTCTTC. The chain has TRBV6-4 and TRBJ2-1; D is perhaps TRBD2 (6 bases). The CDR3 has 14 amino acids. V lost 6 bases and J lost 2, with 11 bases in between. Per germline, CDR1 MRHNA and CDR2 SNTAGT.

The chain links TRBV10-1 to TRBJ2-7, with D maybe TRBD2 (6 bases). The CDR3 runs 12 residues. CDR1 is WNHNN and CDR2 is SYGVQD in the germline V gene (reference sequence). Trimming stripped 2 bases from V and 6 bases from J, with 8 bases between. CDR3 nucleotides: TGCGCCAGCAGTGAGACGGGAGTCGAGCAGTACTTC. Encoded protein: CASSETGVEQYF.

The chain combines TRBV5-4 with TRBJ1-3; D perhaps matches TRBD1 (6 bases). The CDR3 loop spans 15 amino acids. V was pared by 4 bases and J by 2 bases, with 13 bases between. CDR1 SGHNT and CDR2 YYREEE come from the germline V gene (reference sequence). DNA for the CDR3: TGTGCCAGCAGCAACAGGGAACGAGCTGGAAACACCATATATTTT. Translating gives CASSNRERAGNTIYF.

The rearrangement joins TRBV11-3 to TRBJ1-1; D might be TRBD1 (6 bases). This CDR3 spans 17 amino acids. Germline V CDR1 and CDR2: SGHNT, YENEEA. V lost 0 bases, J lost 3 bases, and 17 bases lay in between. The CDR3 is CASSLEGTHKGDTEAFF. The CDR3 DNA follows: TGTGCCAGCAGCTTAGAAGGGACACATAAGGGGGACACTGAAGCTTTCTTT.

This clone was detected only once. V and J are TRBV19 and TRBJ1-5; TRBD1 matches 8 bases. V lost 4 bases, J lost 7 bases, and 15 bases stayed unmatched. CDR3 length equals 17 residues. The V gene's germline CDR1 is LNHDA and CDR2 SQIVND (reference sequence). CDR3 bases: TGTGCCAGTAGTACCCCAGAAGCGACAGGGGTCGGACAGCCCCAGCATTTT. Encoded protein: CASSTPEATGVGQPQHF.

This chain connects TRBV7-2 to TRBJ1-5, with 7 bases fitting TRBD1. The CDR3 length is 14 residues. V was clipped by 4 bases and J by 4 bases; unmatched bases: 4. Germline-derived CDR1 and CDR2 are SGHTA and FQGNSA. The CDR3 is CASSSPGQNQPQHF. In DNA form, the CDR3 reads TGTGCCAGCAGCTCCCCGGGACAGAATCAGCCCCAGCATTTT.

The chain links TRBV7-2 to TRBJ1-4; D is possibly TRBD1 (5 bases). The germline V gene encodes CDR1 SGHTA and CDR2 FQGNSA. V lost 5 bases, J lost 0 bases, and 10 bases lay in between. The CDR3 is made up of 15 amino acids. This chain's CDR3 is CASSLQQATNEKLFF. CDR3 DNA sequence: TGTGCCAGCAGCCTCCAACAGGCAACTAATGAAAAACTGTTTTTT.

This clone was picked up one time. The chain employs TRBV2 and TRBJ2-3; a weak D match, TRBD2 (5 bases). This CDR3 is built from 16 residues. V gave up 6 bases and J gave up 0 bases, with 16 bases separating them. CDR1 and CDR2 from the germline V gene are SNHLY and FYNNEI. The CDR3 nucleotides read TGTGCCAGCAGGCGAACCGCGGGCGGGAGCACAGATACGCAGTATTTT. It is translated as CASRRTAGGSTDTQYF.

This clone was picked up one time. The rearrangement links TRBV5-1 to TRBJ1-1; TRBD1 matches 9 bases. In germline, CDR1 is SGHRS, CDR2 YFSETQ. CDR3 size: 13 residues. V lost 4 bases to trimming and J lost 6 bases; unmatched junction nucleotides: 4. As DNA, the CDR3 is TGCGCCAGCAGCACGACAGGGGGTGCTGAAGCTTTCTTT. This sequence encodes CASSTTGGAEAFF.

This rearrangement joins TRBV11-3 to TRBJ2-1; 8 bases line up with TRBD2. Germline V gene lookup returns CDR1 SGHNT and CDR2 YENEEA. This CDR3 contains 19 residues. V was pared by 8 bases and J by 0 bases, with 18 bases of the junction left unmatched. The CDR3 loop is CASGGEAGAQKGSYNEQFF. DNA of the CDR3: TGTGCCAGCGGAGGAGAAGCGGGAGCTCAGAAAGGCTCCTACAATGAGCAGTTCTTC.

This clone has a single count. The chain carries TRBV5-1 and TRBJ2-1, with a tentative D call TRBD2 (6 bases). The germline V gene has CDR1 SGHRS and CDR2 YFSETQ. V was shortened by 4 bases and J by 2 bases, with 13 bases between the two germline ends. This CDR3 is 15 amino acids long. The CDR3 region is CASSEEGTPYNEQFF. CDR3 in DNA: TGCGCCAGCAGCGAGGAGGGGACTCCCTACAATGAGCAGTTCTTC.

Comments on this clone: This same CDR3 is encoded by further DNA sequences in the sample. The rearrangement uses TRBV7-9 and TRBJ1-1; D gene ambiguous. The V end lost 1 base, the J end lost 7 bases, and 4 bases lay between the germline ends. CDR3 size: 11 residues. CDR1 SEHNR and CDR2 FQNEAQ come from the germline V gene (reference sequence). This chain's CDR3 is CASSLGGEAFF. The CDR3 bases are TGTGCCAGCAGCTTAGGCGGTGAAGCTTTCTTT.

The chain couples TRBV29-1 to TRBJ2-4, with 7 bases identical to TRBD2. Looked up from germline, CDR1 is SQVTM and CDR2 is ANQGSEA. J was trimmed by 6 bases and V by 3 bases; bases with no gene match: 5. CDR3 length equals 13 residues. The CDR3 here is CSVDAGEGNIQYF. The CDR3 coding sequence is TGCAGCGTTGATGCGGGAGAGGGAAACATTCAGTACTTC.

This chain links TRBV23-1 with TRBJ2-3; D is possibly TRBD1 (6 bases). TRBV23-1 is sorted into the ORF group, with uncertain function. Trimming pared 6 bases from V and 2 bases from J, leaving 12 bases between. The CDR3 contains 14 residues. CDR3 DNA: TGCGCCAGCAGCCGTAGGGGGTTCACAGATACGCAGTATTTT. Translated: CASSRRGFTDTQYF.

J is TRBJ2-1 and V is TRBV18, with 9 nucleotides matching TRBD2. Trimming took 3 bases from V and 7 from J; bases not matched to a gene: 10. Germline V gene sequence: CDR1 KGHSH, CDR2 LQKENI. The CDR3 contains 16 residues. The CDR3 sequence: CASSPKASGNGNEQFF. CDR3 DNA: TGTGCCAGCTCACCTAAAGCTAGCGGGAATGGAAATGAGCAGTTCTTC.

The chain recombines TRBV5-5 with TRBJ2-6; D may be TRBD2 (6 bases). V lost 0 bases to trimming and J lost 3 bases, with 7 bases between them. The germline gives CDR1 SGHKS, CDR2 YYEKEE (reference sequence). The CDR3 has 15 amino acids. The CDR3 region has the DNA TGTGCCAGCAGCTTGGTCGGGGGTGGGGCCAACGTCCTGACTTTC. Protein: CASSLVGGGANVLTF.

As to this clone: Other DNA sequences within the sample encode an identical CDR3. The rearrangement links TRBV27 to TRBJ1-2, with D perhaps TRBD1 (5 bases). Germline V gene data show CDR1 as MNHEY and CDR2 as SMNVEV (reference sequence). The CDR3 has 14 amino acids. Trimming left V 1 base short and J 2 bases short, with 8 bases between. The CDR3 sequence is CASSLYPGNYGYTF. The CDR3 DNA reads TGTGCCAGCAGTTTATATCCAGGGAACTATGGCTACACCTTC.

This clone was found a few times. V usage is TRBV27 and J usage is TRBJ1-1; 11 positions match TRBD1. The length of the CDR3 is 14 residues. J lost 10 bases, V lost 5 bases, and 9 bases had no gene match. Germline assignment: CDR1 MNHEY and CDR2 SMNVEV (reference sequence). The CDR3, as DNA: TGTGCCAGCAGTCCGCGGACAGGGGGCTCGTTAGCTTTCTTT. Its translation: CASSPRTGGSLAFF.

The V gene is TRBV5-6, the J gene TRBJ2-7; possibly TRBD2 for D (5 bases). From germline, CDR1 is SGHDT and CDR2 YYEEEE. V shed 0 bases and J shed 6 bases, with 16 bases lying between them. CDR3 size: 15 residues. The CDR3 spells CASSLAVRAEGEQYF. CDR3 in DNA: TGTGCCAGCAGCTTGGCGGTGAGGGCCGAGGGCGAGCAGTACTTC.

J is TRBJ2-3 and V is TRBV27, with D possibly matching TRBD2 (5 bases). Germline CDR1 MNHEY, CDR2 SMNVEV (reference sequence). Trimming removed 5 bases at V and 4 bases at J, with 25 bases between. The CDR3 extends over 18 amino acids. The CDR3 coding sequence is TGTGCCAGCAGTGAGGTTTTTGGGGTGGGGAGATTTTCAGATACGCAGTATTTT. Residues: CASSEVFGVGRFSDTQYF.

The rearrangement joins TRBV15 to TRBJ2-1, with TRBD2 matching over 10 bases. This CDR3 comprises 15 residues. The V and J ends lost 0 bases and 6 bases, in that order; junction bases with no gene match: 2. Germline values: CDR1 LNHNV, CDR2 YYDKDF (reference sequence). The CDR3 nucleotides read TGTGCCACCAGCAGAGATAGCGGGAGGAGCAATGAGCAGTTCTTC. This encodes CATSRDSGRSNEQFF.

This clone is a singleton in its sample. This sequence joins TRBV12-3 or TRBV12-4 and TRBJ2-7, with 7 bases that match TRBD1. This CDR3 is 13 amino acids long. V shed 6 bases and J 5 bases; nucleotides not matched to a gene: 7. The CDR3 DNA sequence: TGTGCCAGCAGCGACAGGGCGCCCCACGAGCAGTACTTC. Its translation: CASSDRAPHEQYF.

This clone occurred a few times. The chain recombines TRBV19 with TRBJ2-7; 11 bases map to TRBD2. Trimming took 3 bases from V and 0 from J; bases not matched to a gene: 1. Looked up from germline, CDR1 is LNHDA and CDR2 is SQIVND (reference sequence). There are 15 residues in the CDR3. The CDR3 region is CASSMGLAVSYEQYF. The CDR3 DNA is TGTGCCAGTAGTATGGGACTAGCGGTCTCCTACGAGCAGTACTTC. The variable domain in full, completed from reference TRBV19 and TRBJ2-7, reads DGGITQSPKYLFRKEGQNVTLSCEQNLNHDAMYWYRQDPGQGLRLIYYSQIVNDFQKGDIAEGYSVSREKKESFPLTVTSAQKNPTAFYLCASSMGLAVSYEQYFGPGTRLTVT.